What follows describes a single T cell receptor beta chain. The antigen remains unidentified. Reverse transcription of about 0.45 to 1 ug RNA used random hexamers. The amplification used immunoSEQ multiplex PCR on TCR beta CDR3; it spanned 54 Vbeta and 13 Jbeta. TCRdb independently ran MiXCR on the immunoSEQ multiplex PCR reads; one entry per CDR3 protein. The repertoire holds approximately 190,000 distinct CDR3 sequences, with roughly 92% as singletons. High-throughput TCR beta sequencing covered peripheral CD8+ and CD4+ T cells. Controls were age- and sex-matched healthy donors. This record comes from a study of CD8 T cells in Susac syndrome. Study-level results: In its TCR sequencing and HLA analysis, the study acknowledged that the number of individuals was relatively small.

CDR3 length: 14 residues. Trimming cost V 6 bases and J 5 bases, with 16 bases left between them. CDR1 and CDR2 from the germline V gene are PRHDT and FYEKMQ (reference sequence). This receptor was identified in a human donor in good health. Sequencing was performed on CD4+ T cells from PBMCs. V gene TRBV13 combines with J gene TRBJ1-2; D perhaps matches TRBD1 (5 bases). This CDR3 reads CASSLGDGPYGYTF. Written as DNA, the CDR3 is TGTGCCAGCAGTTTGGGGGACGGGCCTTATGGCTACACCTTC. The full variable domain, rest sourced from reference TRBV13 and TRBJ1-2, is AAGVIQSPRHLIKEKRETATLKCYPIPRHDTVYWYQQGPGQDPQFLISFYEKMQSDKGSIPDRFSAQQFSDYHSELNMSSLELGDSALYFCASSLGDGPYGYTFGSGTRLTVV.